The clone carrying this T cell receptor beta chain has only a few counts. The data are from a study of blood T cell repertoires in COVID-19. Study-wide context: The United States, Italy and Spain provided the acute and convalescent COVID-19 samples. The analysed material was cDNA or gDNA that came from T cells, B-cell-depleted T cells, or PBMCs.

In the original analysis: Amplifying reference gene primers gave estimates of nucleated cell counts. Sequencing was performed with immunoSEQ multiplex PCR; in TCRdb, only in-frame clones are kept and a portion is missing. V, J and clone size are taken as reported in that table, and D and trimming were inferred from the DNA itself. The data hold more than 100,000 clones, with 70% to 90% observed a single time. The sequence came from a woman aged 45 to 65 with active or convalescent COVID-19. Sequencing was done on a sample of peripheral blood.

DNA for the CDR3: TGTGCCAGCACCGAGGGGGCGGAGATACAAGAGACCCAGTACTTC. Encoded protein: CASTEGAEIQETQYF. This rearrangement joins TRBV21-1 to TRBJ2-5; the table assigns TRBD1, which was not confirmed against the DNA. TRBV21-1 constitutes a pseudogene. This CDR3 has 15 amino acids.